These 7 T cell receptor beta chains were sequenced from one sample in a study of blood T cell repertoires in COVID-19. Repertoires were generated with immunoSEQ multiplex PCR, while TCRdb's copy carries only in-frame clones and drops some. The table records roughly 240,000 clones, approximately 86% of them present only once. Sequenced input: peripheral blood. Every receptor here comes from an older woman who had recovered from COVID-19.

This rearrangement joins TRBV6-4 to TRBJ2-1; TRBD2 agrees at 7 bases. V shed 6 bases, J shed 0 bases, and the junction held 2 bases outside the gene matches. CDR3 length: 14 amino acids. Per germline, CDR1 MRHNA and CDR2 SNTAGT. The CDR3 protein is CASRAGFSYNEQFF. The CDR3, as DNA: TGTGCCAGCAGAGCGGGGTTCTCCTACAATGAGCAGTTCTTC.

Comment on this clone: The same CDR3 is also encoded by other DNA sequences in this sample. This chain links TRBV11-3 with TRBJ2-1; possible D gene TRBD1, 6 bases. Germline V gene data show CDR1 as SGHNT and CDR2 as YENEEA. The CDR3 contains 12 residues. V lost 3 bases and J lost 8, with 8 bases in between. DNA for the CDR3: TGTGCCAGCAGCTTGACAGGATATGAGCAGTTCTTC. Protein sequence: CASSLTGYEQFF. The full variable domain, rest sourced from reference TRBV11-3 and TRBJ2-1, is EAGVVQSPRYKIIEKKQPVAFWCNPISGHNTLYWYLQNLGQGPELLIRYENEEAVDDSQLPKDRFSAERLKGVDSTLKIQPAELGDSAVYLCASSLTGYEQFFGPGTRLTVL.

This chain connects TRBV7-3 to TRBJ2-1; 7 positions match TRBD2. The J segment lost 6 bases and the V segment lost 5 bases, leaving 10 bases of the junction unmatched. Germline-derived CDR1 and CDR2 are SGHTA and FQGTGA. This CDR3 is 15 amino acids long. CDR3 bases: TGTGCCAGCAGCCTCCGACTAGCAGAAGTCAATGAGCAGTTCTTC. Protein sequence: CASSLRLAEVNEQFF.

This sequence joins TRBV2 and TRBJ1-5; 7 bases line up with TRBD1. V was clipped by 5 bases and J by 0 bases; unmatched bases: 16. The length of the CDR3 is 19 residues. Germline CDR1 is SNHLY and CDR2 is FYNNEI. The CDR3 reads CASSPLKGQARYSNQPQHF. The CDR3 region has the DNA TGTGCCAGCAGTCCCTTGAAAGGACAGGCCCGGTATAGCAATCAGCCCCAGCATTTT.

The J gene is TRBJ2-7, the V gene TRBV3-1 (or the pseudogene TRBV3-2); 7 bases fit TRBD1. V trimming: 4 bases; J trimming: 1 base; junction bases outside the gene matches: 4. Germline V CDR1 and CDR2: LGHDT, YNNKEL (reference sequence). The CDR3 covers 14 residues. CDR3 coding DNA: TGTGCCAGCAGCCCGGACAGGTTTTCCTACGAGCAGTACTTC. Translation gives CASSPDRFSYEQYF.

The V call is TRBV7-2, the J call TRBJ2-7, with D perhaps matching TRBD1 (6 bases). There are 15 residues in the CDR3. Trimming took 4 bases from V and 3 from J, leaving 16 bases between them. Germline V CDR1 and CDR2: SGHTA, FQGNSA. In DNA, the CDR3 is TGTGCCAGCAGCTCCATGGCAGGGGCTCTCTACGAGCAGTACTTC. It codes for CASSSMAGALYEQYF.

V usage is TRBV6-2 or TRBV6-3 and J usage is TRBJ1-5; D unresolved. The CDR3 loop spans 17 amino acids. Trimming took off 0 bases at V and 0 bases at J, with 12 bases between the two ends. Germline assignment: CDR1 MNHEY and CDR2 SVGEGT. This chain's CDR3 is CASSYSSAGSSNQPQHF. In DNA, the CDR3 is TGTGCCAGCAGTTACTCGAGTGCGGGGTCTAGCAATCAGCCCCAGCATTTT.